These 22 T cell receptor beta chains share one sample of origin, sequenced in a study of metastatic and nonmetastatic thyroid tumors. Ahead of thyroid surgery, no patient had received treatment of any kind. TCRdb re-clonotyped the PCR reads through MiXCR. The table includes around 20,000 clones, just over 35% detected once. The sequencing sample was made of tumor tissue. All receptors come from a female donor with papillary thyroid cancer or a benign thyroid nodule (not recorded which). Some clones in this sample may be carry-over from other donors' samples.

This clone is judged large (0.1 to 1%). The chain has TRBV5-1 and TRBJ2-1; TRBD1 matches 9 bases. Looked up from germline, CDR1 is SGHRS and CDR2 is YFSETQ. This CDR3 is built from 16 residues. With V trimmed by 0 bases and J by 7 bases, 8 bases remained unmatched. The CDR3 nucleotides are TGCGCCAGCAGCTTGGAACAGGGGGCAAGGGCGAATGAGCAGTTCTTC. Translating gives CASSLEQGARANEQFF.

The rearrangement joins TRBV3-1 to TRBJ2-7, with 9 nucleotides matching TRBD1. The germline gives CDR1 LGHDT, CDR2 YNNKEL (reference sequence). This CDR3 spans 15 amino acids. The J segment lost 6 bases and the V segment lost 2 bases, leaving 8 bases of the junction unmatched. The CDR3 loop is CASSQSQGANREQYF. The DNA of the CDR3 is TGTGCCAGCAGCCAATCACAGGGGGCGAATCGCGAGCAGTACTTC.

This clone was seen a few times. This chain joins TRBV6-1 and TRBJ1-2, with D tentatively TRBD1 (5 bases). The CDR3 contains 14 residues. The V and J ends lost 4 bases and 4 bases respectively, with 13 bases between them. In germline, CDR1 is MNHNS, CDR2 SASEGT. This CDR3 is CASSAAGTFYGYTF. Written as DNA, the CDR3 is TGTGCCAGCAGTGCCGCCGGGACGTTCTATGGCTACACCTTC.

This clone appeared a few times. The V call is TRBV19, the J call TRBJ2-3, with D unclear. This CDR3 is built from 13 residues. The germline CDR1 and CDR2 sequences are LNHDA and SQIVND (reference sequence). CDR3 region: CASGMASTDTQYF. DNA for the CDR3: TGTGCTTCTGGGATGGCTAGCACAGATACGCAGTATTTT.

J is TRBJ2-1 and V is TRBV20-1; 11 bases fit TRBD2. CDR3 length: 14 residues. From germline, CDR1 is DFQATT and CDR2 SNEGSKA (reference sequence). The junction had 7 bases not matched to a gene; V was cut back by 6 bases and J by 6 bases. CDR3 nucleotide sequence: TGCAGTGCAACCCTAGCGGGAGGTTTCAATGAGCAGTTCTTC. This gives the protein CSATLAGGFNEQFF.

This clone was seen a handful of times. The chain employs TRBV12-3 or TRBV12-4 and TRBJ2-1; TRBD1 is a possible D gene (5 bases). CDR3 size: 15 residues. V was pared by 3 bases and J by 0 bases, with 9 bases between. CDR3 residues: CASSFGQGSYNEQFF. CDR3 nucleotides: TGTGCCAGCAGTTTTGGGCAGGGCTCCTACAATGAGCAGTTCTTC.

The gene calls are TRBV6-5 and TRBJ1-5, with unresolved D. Trimming pared 2 bases from V and 2 bases from J, leaving 7 bases between. The CDR3 is 14 amino acids. The V gene's germline CDR1 is MNHEY and CDR2 SVGAGI. CDR3 protein: CASSYGRGNQPQHF. CDR3 in DNA: TGTGCCAGCAGTTACGGCCGAGGCAATCAGCCCCAGCATTTT.

This clone was detected only once. J is TRBJ2-7 and V is TRBV5-1; 9 bases agree with TRBD2. Looked up from germline, CDR1 is SGHRS and CDR2 is YFSETQ. The CDR3 is 17 residues long. V dropped 0 bases and J dropped 7; count of bases not matched to a gene: 14. CDR3 DNA sequence: TGCGCCAGCAGCTTGGCCTTGGGAGCGGGAGGTCCGCGTGAGCAGTACTTC. Translation gives CASSLALGAGGPREQYF.

The chain recombines TRBV28 with TRBJ2-2; no clear D gene. CDR1 and CDR2 (germline): MDHEN, SYDVKM. V was cut by 6 bases and J by 4 bases, with 15 bases left in between. This CDR3 is built from 15 residues. CDR3 sequence reads: CASSPAVSITGELFF. The CDR3 DNA reads as TGTGCCAGCAGCCCCGCCGTGTCTATCACCGGGGAGCTGTTTTTT.

The chain couples TRBV20-1 to TRBJ2-7, with 11 bases aligning to TRBD2. This CDR3 is built from 16 residues. V was pared by 2 bases and J by 6 bases, with 12 bases of the junction left unmatched. The germline gives CDR1 DFQATT, CDR2 SNEGSKA (reference sequence). CDR3 sequence (DNA): TGCAGTGCTAGATTGGTAGCGGGAGGGGAGCCGGGCGAGCAGTACTTC. As protein: CSARLVAGGEPGEQYF.

The sample holds a few counts of this clone. The V and J genes are TRBV6-2 or TRBV6-3 and TRBJ2-1; D is unclear. The CDR3 has 14 residues. Germline CDR1 reads MNHEY; CDR2 reads SVGEGT. The V end was cut by 2 bases, the J end by 7 bases, with 12 bases between. This CDR3 reads CASSYDGSKNEQFF. The CDR3 DNA reads as TGTGCCAGCAGTTACGATGGCTCCAAGAATGAGCAGTTCTTC.

The sample holds a few counts of this clone. This rearrangement joins TRBV6-1 to TRBJ2-6, with 10 bases aligning to TRBD1. V dropped 11 bases and J dropped 3; count of bases not matched to a gene: 4. Germline CDR1 reads MNHNS; CDR2 reads SASEGT. The CDR3 extends over 14 amino acids. The CDR3 nucleotides read TGTGCCGGTGGGACAGGGGATGGGGCCAACGTCCTGACTTTC. Amino acid sequence: CAGGTGDGANVLTF.

This chain links TRBV20-1 with TRBJ2-5; 11 nucleotides line up with TRBD2. Germline V CDR1 and CDR2: DFQATT, SNEGSKA (reference sequence). The CDR3 runs 14 residues. V lost 2 bases, J lost 4 bases, and 3 bases stayed unmatched. The CDR3 sequence: CSARTSGRGETQYF. CDR3 nucleotide sequence: TGCAGTGCTAGAACTAGCGGGAGAGGAGAGACCCAGTACTTC.

This clone was seen at least ten times. The rearrangement joins TRBV15 to TRBJ2-1, with 7 bases fitting TRBD1. Per the germline V gene, CDR1 is LNHNV and CDR2 is YYDKDF (reference sequence). The trim removed 6 bases at V and 4 bases at J, leaving 9 bases unmatched. There are 15 residues in the CDR3. CDR3 DNA: TGTGCCACCAGTACCGGACAGGATTTATACAATGAGCAGTTCTTC. Protein: CATSTGQDLYNEQFF.

The J gene is TRBJ2-5, the V gene TRBV11-2, with D tentatively TRBD2 (5 bases). Germline CDR1 is SGHAT and CDR2 is FQNNGV. V was trimmed by 1 base and J by 5 bases, leaving 8 bases between them. The CDR3 sequence is 13 residues long. In DNA, the CDR3 is TGTGCCAGCAGCTTAGGGTCGGGGGAGACCCAGTACTTC. This codes for CASSLGSGETQYF.

This chain links TRBV24-1 with TRBJ1-2; D ambiguous. Germline CDR1 and CDR2: KGHDR and SFDVKD. This CDR3 contains 14 residues. Between the trimmed V and J ends, which lost 0 bases and 2 bases, there was a span of 6 bases. CDR3 in DNA: TGTGCCACCAGTGATTTGGGACTGAACTATGGCTACACCTTC. Amino acids: CATSDLGLNYGYTF.

The chain has TRBV19 and TRBJ2-1; weak D call: TRBD2 (6 bases). The CDR3 sequence is 14 residues long. Germline V gene sequence: CDR1 LNHDA, CDR2 SQIVND (reference sequence). Trimming removed 6 bases from V and 0 bases from J, with 9 bases in between. The CDR3 spells CASRREPSYNEQFF. Written as DNA, the CDR3 is TGTGCCAGTAGACGGGAGCCCTCCTACAATGAGCAGTTCTTC.

The V call is TRBV6-4, the J call TRBJ2-3; 10 bases are a match to TRBD2. CDR1 and CDR2 from the germline V gene are MRHNA and SNTAGT. CDR3 length: 15 residues. The V gene end was trimmed by 6 bases and the J gene end by 4 bases; junction bases not matched to a gene: 7. The CDR3, as DNA: TGTGCCAGCAGACGGCTAGCGGGAGAAGCAGATACGCAGTATTTT. It codes for CASRRLAGEADTQYF.

This clone has more than one count but fewer than ten. The rearrangement links TRBV28 to TRBJ1-5, with D perhaps matching TRBD1 (6 bases). Trimming cost V 6 bases and J 3 bases, with 18 bases left between them. The CDR3 totals 16 residues. The germline gives CDR1 MDHEN, CDR2 SYDVKM. CDR3 coding DNA: TGTGCCAGCAGCCGGGGTTCGGACAGTACCAATCAGCCCCAGCATTTT. It is translated as CASSRGSDSTNQPQHF.

The V and J genes are TRBV28 and TRBJ1-5, with a weak D call TRBD1 (5 bases). V was pared by 7 bases and J by 3 bases, with 16 bases between. The CDR3 spans 15 residues. CDR1 is MDHEN and CDR2 is SYDVKM in the germline V gene. The CDR3 DNA sequence: TGTGCCAGCAATACTCTACCGGGGGACAATCAGCCCCAGCATTTT. Amino acids: CASNTLPGDNQPQHF.

This clone was seen ten or more times. V and J are TRBV6-2 or TRBV6-3 and TRBJ1-6; D not certain. The CDR3 spans 14 residues. V was pared by 6 bases and J by 10 bases, with 16 bases between. Germline V CDR1 and CDR2: MNHEY, SVGEGT. The CDR3 loop is CASSPLLASSPLHF. CDR3 in DNA: TGTGCCAGCAGCCCACTCCTGGCGTCGTCACCCCTCCACTTT.

As regards this clone: A junction boundary mismatches the germline segment, possibly from a read error. The chain combines TRBV20-1 with TRBJ1-2; the D gene is possibly TRBD1 (6 bases). CDR3 size: 13 residues. Germline V CDR1 and CDR2: DFQATT, SNEGSKA (reference sequence). The CDR3 loop reads CSATLDSFSETRF. The CDR3 DNA follows: TGCAGTGCTACGTTGGACAGTTTCTCGGAGACCCGATTC.